This paragraph reports one T cell receptor (beta chain). The antigen is unknown. The length of the CDR3 is 15 residues. In the authors' methods: ImmunoSEQ gave junction-only sequences without quality scores, so filtering differed. This table comes from immunoSEQ multiplex PCR, and its TCRdb copy is limited to in-frame clones, with some not included. Clonal size and the V and J genes are those of that table, whereas D and trimming came from the DNA. The data contain millions of clones, roughly 91% of them singletons. CD45RO-negative cells were positively selected for CCR7, leaving out terminally differentiated effector memory CD45RA+ cells. Those who donated were healthy HIV-negative adults, with no recent acute infections or vaccinations reported. This entry belongs to a study of shared clonotypes between healthy human individuals. General study findings and limits: The study generally estimated greater richness for naive than memory subsets.

The material sequenced was naive CD8+ T cells from PBMCs. The receptor's source is a man younger than 35 in good health. Some clones in this sample may be carry-over from other donors' samples. The rearrangement links TRBV21-1 to TRBJ1-5; the DNA was not compared with TRBD1, the D call given in the table. TRBV21-1 is a pseudogene segment. The CDR3 reads CASSPKRGLNQPQHF. CDR3 nucleotide sequence: TGTGCCAGCAGCCCAAAGAGGGGGCTGAATCAGCCCCAGCATTTT.